This section outlines one TCR beta chain sequence together with its context. Treatment here: preoperative locoregional IRX-2 cytokine immunotherapy. This sample was included in a study of preoperative IRX-2 immunotherapy in early breast cancer. The CDR3 has 14 residues. V gave up 7 bases and J gave up 7 bases, with 17 bases separating them. Germline assignment: CDR1 LNHDA and CDR2 SQIVND (reference sequence). Using immunoSEQ multiplex PCR, the repertoire was profiled, and TCRdb retains in-frame clones only, with some absent. Among about 42,000 clones listed, 77% were seen once. The genes are TRBV19 and TRBJ2-4; D may be TRBD1 or TRBD2 (5 bases each). The sequencing here drew on tumor tissue, taken after IRX-2 immunotherapy. The receptor was derived from a human donor with breast cancer. This CDR3 reads CASKASGTGNIQYF. CDR3 nucleotide sequence: TGTGCCAGTAAGGCCTCCGGGACCGGTAACATTCAGTACTTC.